These 20 T cell receptor beta chains were sequenced from one sample in a study of CD8+ T cells in alopecia areata. TCR sequencing used cDNA made by reverse transcription of extracted RNA. Sequencing used immunoSEQ multiplex PCR; TCRdb keeps in-frame clones, though not all of them. Of 100,000 to 120,000 clones listed, roughly 60% are singletons. The sequenced sample consisted of CD8+ T cells sorted from blood. The receptor set was obtained from a human donor in good health.

V gene TRBV13 combines with J gene TRBJ2-1, with 7 bases aligning to TRBD2. V lost 7 bases, J lost 5 bases, and 14 bases stayed unmatched. CDR3 length: 16 residues. The V gene's germline CDR1 is PRHDT and CDR2 FYEKMQ (reference sequence). CDR3 DNA: TGTGCCAGCACCATCCTCGGGGACTACCAAAACAATGAGCAGTTCTTC. It codes for CASTILGDYQNNEQFF.

This clone was seen many times. This sequence joins TRBV7-8 and TRBJ2-1; D may be TRBD1 (5 bases). The germline gives CDR1 SGHVS, CDR2 FQNEAQ. Deletions cut 5 bases from V and 5 bases from J, with 10 bases between. The CDR3 length is 13 residues. The CDR3 DNA is TGTGCCAGCAGCCTAGACAGTAACAATGAGCAGTTCTTC. Translated: CASSLDSNNEQFF.

CDR3 region: CSVEDPDRTFYGYTF. The CDR3 coding sequence is TGCAGCGTTGAAGATCCAGACAGGACCTTCTATGGCTACACCTTC. The rearrangement uses TRBV29-1 and TRBJ1-2; possible D gene TRBD1, 6 bases. This CDR3 region has 15 residues. Trimming cost V 0 bases and J 4 bases, with 15 bases left between them. Germline CDR1 reads SQVTM; CDR2 reads ANQGSEA.

The rearrangement uses TRBV29-1 and TRBJ2-2; no reliable D call. CDR1 and CDR2 (germline): SQVTM, ANQGSEA. With 6 bases removed from V and 4 bases from J, the gap between germline ends came to 9 bases. This CDR3 has 12 amino acids. In nucleotides, the CDR3 is TGCAGCGTGGCACAAACCACCGGGGAGCTGTTTTTT. Its translation is CSVAQTTGELFF.

The chain joins TRBV13 to TRBJ2-2, with 9 nucleotides matching TRBD1. V was pared by 4 bases and J by 2 bases, with 8 bases of the junction left unmatched. In germline, CDR1 is PRHDT, CDR2 FYEKMQ (reference sequence). The CDR3 extends over 17 amino acids. CDR3 nucleotides: TGTGCCAGCAGCTCAACAGGGGGCAAAGGAAACACCGGGGAGCTGTTTTTT. Translating it yields CASSSTGGKGNTGELFF.

About this clone: Other nucleotide sequences from this sample produce the same CDR3. V is TRBV5-6 and J is TRBJ2-7, with 8 bases fitting TRBD1. Unmatched junction bases numbered 5, after V lost 5 bases and J lost 1 base. The length of the CDR3 is 14 residues. The germline gives CDR1 SGHDT, CDR2 YYEEEE. The CDR3 coding sequence is TGTGCCAGCAGTTCCGGGACAGGTTCCTACGAGCAGTACTTC. Its protein is CASSSGTGSYEQYF.

V gene TRBV11-2 combines with J gene TRBJ2-5; D remains unclear. V was clipped by 3 bases and J by 5 bases, with 10 bases between them. Germline assignment: CDR1 SGHAT and CDR2 FQNNGV. This CDR3 comprises 13 residues. The CDR3 spells CASSFGYGETQYF. DNA for the CDR3: TGTGCCAGCAGCTTTGGGTACGGGGAGACCCAGTACTTC.

This chain joins TRBV29-1 and TRBJ1-2; 7 positions match TRBD1. Germline V CDR1 and CDR2: SQVTM, ANQGSEA. This CDR3 contains 17 residues. V was pared by 1 base and J by 5 bases, with 16 bases of the junction left unmatched. Here the CDR3 DNA reads TGCAGCGTTGAAGCGCTTCGGACAGGCGGGATGGGGTATGGCTACACCTTC. It is translated as CSVEALRTGGMGYGYTF.

The chain is built from TRBV5-1 and TRBJ1-1, with D tentatively TRBD1 (6 bases). V lost 3 bases and J lost 4, with 10 bases in between. The CDR3 has 13 residues. The germline gives CDR1 SGHRS, CDR2 YFSETQ. Written as DNA, the CDR3 is TGCGCCAGCAGCTATGGACAGCCCACTGAAGCTTTCTTT. Its translation: CASSYGQPTEAFF.

J is TRBJ2-7 and V is TRBV27; the D gene is possibly TRBD2 (6 bases). V was pared by 4 bases and J by 1 base, with 11 bases between. Germline loops: CDR1 MNHEY, CDR2 SMNVEV (reference sequence). This CDR3 is built from 14 residues. The CDR3 loop is CASSYGGASYEQYF. CDR3 DNA: TGTGCCAGCAGTTACGGCGGGGCTTCCTACGAGCAGTACTTC.

The J gene is TRBJ1-2, the V gene TRBV5-1, with no clear D. V was trimmed by 0 bases and J by 3 bases, leaving 12 bases between them. This CDR3 contains 15 residues. Germline V CDR1 and CDR2: SGHRS, YFSETQ. In DNA form, the CDR3 reads TGCGCCAGCAGCTTGGCCCTAGGCCGGGACTATGGCTACACCTTC. As protein: CASSLALGRDYGYTF.

The chain recombines TRBV7-9 with TRBJ2-3; TRBD2 matches 14 bases. Germline loops: CDR1 SEHNR, CDR2 FQNEAQ (reference sequence). The J segment lost 4 bases and the V segment lost 5 bases, leaving 8 bases of the junction unmatched. The CDR3 length is 17 residues. CDR3 protein: CASSPGLAGGLADTQYF. The CDR3, as DNA: TGTGCCAGCAGCCCAGGACTAGCGGGGGGATTGGCAGATACGCAGTATTTT.

This clone showed up just once. The chain has TRBV7-3 and TRBJ1-1; D uncertain. Germline assignment: CDR1 SGHTA and CDR2 FQGTGA. The CDR3 is 13 amino acids. Trimming stripped 2 bases from V and 2 bases from J, with 6 bases between. CDR3 sequence (DNA): TGTGCCAGCAGCTTATTTAAAAACACTGAAGCTTTCTTT. The encoded protein is CASSLFKNTEAFF.

CDR3 loop: CASSPGQSYEQYF. Written as DNA, the CDR3 is TGTGCCAGCAGCCCCGGACAGAGCTACGAGCAGTACTTC. The chain carries TRBV5-6 and TRBJ2-7; D is perhaps TRBD1 (6 bases). The CDR3 contains 13 residues. Germline values: CDR1 SGHDT, CDR2 YYEEEE. The V and J ends lost 4 bases and 3 bases respectively, with 11 bases between them.

The chain uses TRBV5-6 and TRBJ2-5; TRBD1 might be the D (5 bases). The CDR3 covers 15 residues. The ends were cut back, 0 bases at V and 5 bases at J, with 14 bases in the middle. Germline CDR1 reads SGHDT; CDR2 reads YYEEEE. The CDR3 DNA follows: TGTGCCAGCAGCTTGGACCAGGGTTTGGTGGAGACCCAGTACTTC. Encoded protein: CASSLDQGLVETQYF.

This sequence joins TRBV30 and TRBJ2-3; D unresolved. This CDR3 has 12 residues. The ends were cut back, 2 bases at V and 4 bases at J, with 7 bases in the middle. Germline CDR1 GTSNPN, CDR2 SVGIG (reference sequence). Here the CDR3 reads CAWSLASDTQYF. As DNA, the CDR3 is TGTGCCTGGAGTTTAGCTTCAGATACGCAGTATTTT. Together with reference TRBV30 and TRBJ2-3, the CDR3 gives the full variable domain: SQTIHQWPATLVQPVGSPLSLECTVEGTSNPNLYWYRQAAGRGLQLLFYSVGIGQISSEVPQNLSASRPQDRQFILSSKKLLLSDSGFYLCAWSLASDTQYFGPGTRLTVL.

This clone was detected a few times. The chain carries TRBV15 and TRBJ1-4; unclear D gene. This CDR3 region has 15 residues. Germline CDR1 is LNHNV and CDR2 is YYDKDF (reference sequence). The V and J ends lost 0 bases and 4 bases respectively, with 9 bases between them. The DNA for the CDR3 is TGTGCCACCAGCAGAGAGAGAGGCAATAATGAAAAACTGTTTTTT. Its translation is CATSRERGNNEKLFF.

The genes are TRBV5-4 and TRBJ2-5; TRBD2 aligns across 13 bases. The ends lost 4 bases at V and 5 bases at J; junction bases unmatched: 5. The CDR3 has 15 residues. Germline CDR1 and CDR2: SGHNT and YYREEE (reference sequence). DNA of the CDR3: TGTGCCAGCAGCCGCTCGACTAGCGGGGGGGAGACCCAGTACTTC. This codes for CASSRSTSGGETQYF.

This clone was picked up a small number of times. This sequence joins TRBV7-2 and TRBJ2-3; D gene unclear. Germline V CDR1 and CDR2: SGHTA, FQGNSA. V was pared by 0 bases and J by 1 base, with 2 bases between. The CDR3 is 13 residues long. CDR3 coding DNA: TGTGCCAGCAGCTTAGCCCGCACAGATACGCAGTATTTT. Protein: CASSLARTDTQYF.

The chain has TRBV5-1 and TRBJ2-7, with D possibly TRBD1 on 8 matching bases. Trimming took off 4 bases at V and 2 bases at J, with 16 bases between the two ends. The CDR3 is 15 amino acids. CDR1 SGHRS and CDR2 YFSETQ come from the germline V gene. CDR3 protein: CASSVKQGGPYEQYF. The CDR3 region has the DNA TGCGCCAGCAGCGTAAAACAGGGGGGGCCCTACGAGCAGTACTTC.